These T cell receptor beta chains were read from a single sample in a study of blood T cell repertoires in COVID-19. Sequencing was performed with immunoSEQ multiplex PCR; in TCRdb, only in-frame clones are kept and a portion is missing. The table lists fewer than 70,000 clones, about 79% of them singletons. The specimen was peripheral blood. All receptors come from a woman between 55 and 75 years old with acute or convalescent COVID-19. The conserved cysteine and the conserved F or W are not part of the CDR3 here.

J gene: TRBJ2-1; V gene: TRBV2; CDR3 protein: ASSERDRGSSNEQF
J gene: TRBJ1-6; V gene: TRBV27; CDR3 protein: ASSLEENNSPLH
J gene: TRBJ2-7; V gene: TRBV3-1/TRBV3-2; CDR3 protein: ASSQPTGRGNNEQY
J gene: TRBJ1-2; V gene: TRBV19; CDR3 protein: ASRGQGANYGYT
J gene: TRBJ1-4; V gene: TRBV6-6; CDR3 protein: ASSSGLGAVQEKLF
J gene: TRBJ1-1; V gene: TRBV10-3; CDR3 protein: AISVGRTEAF
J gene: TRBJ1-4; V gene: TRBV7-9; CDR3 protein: ASSLEAGSNEKLF
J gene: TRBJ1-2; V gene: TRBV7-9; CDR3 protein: ASGHPGKDVYGYT
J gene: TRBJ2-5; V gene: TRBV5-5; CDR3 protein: ASSLRLGQQETQY
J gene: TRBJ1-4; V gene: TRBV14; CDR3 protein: ASSQQPGQGNEKLF
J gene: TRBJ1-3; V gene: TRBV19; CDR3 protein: ASSILSSGNTIY
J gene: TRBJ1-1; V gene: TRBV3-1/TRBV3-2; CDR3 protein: ASSQWARRTEAF
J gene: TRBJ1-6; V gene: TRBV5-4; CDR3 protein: ASSSVLASSYNSPLH
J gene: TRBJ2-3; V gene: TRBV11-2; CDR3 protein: ASSLDPGLTDTQY
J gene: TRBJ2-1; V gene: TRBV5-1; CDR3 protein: ASSRLGDNEQF
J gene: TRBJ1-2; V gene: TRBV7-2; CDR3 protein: ASSPSRDRVGYGYT
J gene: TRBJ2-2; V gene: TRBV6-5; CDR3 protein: ASSGRGSGELF
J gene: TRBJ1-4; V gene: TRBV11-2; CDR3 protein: ASSFLSGTTNEKLF
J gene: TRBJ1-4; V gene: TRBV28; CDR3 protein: ASSFDPGPTVLF
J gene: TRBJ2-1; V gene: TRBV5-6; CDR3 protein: ASSLGVGRGQF
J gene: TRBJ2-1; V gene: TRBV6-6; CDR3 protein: ASTPPGHQGNEQF
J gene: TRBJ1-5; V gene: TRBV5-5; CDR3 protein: ASSSGIFNNQPQH
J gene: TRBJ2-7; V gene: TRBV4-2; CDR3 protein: ASSQDKLAGDEQY
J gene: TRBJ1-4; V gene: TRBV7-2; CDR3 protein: ASSLVQQQKLF
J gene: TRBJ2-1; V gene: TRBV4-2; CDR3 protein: ASSQGAAGTSYNEQF
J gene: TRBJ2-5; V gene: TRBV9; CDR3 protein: ASSGIQETQY
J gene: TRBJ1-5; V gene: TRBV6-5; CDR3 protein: ASSPGGGGQPQH
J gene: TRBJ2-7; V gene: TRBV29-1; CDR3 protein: SVTGDSYEQY
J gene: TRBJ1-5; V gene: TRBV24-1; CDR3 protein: ATSDPGVGQPQH
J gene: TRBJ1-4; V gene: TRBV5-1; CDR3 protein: ASSPGDLGTEKLF
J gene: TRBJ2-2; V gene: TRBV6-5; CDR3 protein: ASREDAGDTGELF
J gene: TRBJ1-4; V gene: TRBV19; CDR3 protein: ASSLTGHEKLF
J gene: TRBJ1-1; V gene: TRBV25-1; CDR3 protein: ASSELIGGGESEAF
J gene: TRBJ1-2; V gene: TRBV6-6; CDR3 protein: ASSYPGTGAGYGYT
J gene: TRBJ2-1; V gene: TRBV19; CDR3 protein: ASSIGGLNNEQF